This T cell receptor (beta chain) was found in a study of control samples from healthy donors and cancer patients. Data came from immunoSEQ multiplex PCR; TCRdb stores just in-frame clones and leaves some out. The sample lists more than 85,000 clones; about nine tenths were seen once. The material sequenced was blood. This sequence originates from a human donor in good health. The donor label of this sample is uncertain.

CDR3 loop: CAPTTGTPKVPLHF. In nucleotides, the CDR3 is TGTGCCCCAACCACAGGGACCCCAAAGGTACCCCTCCACTTT. This chain connects TRBV30 to TRBJ1-6; a weak D match, TRBD1 (6 bases). CDR1 GTSNPN and CDR2 SVGIG come from the germline V gene (reference sequence). Trimming cost V 8 bases and J 12 bases, with 23 bases left between them. The CDR3 spans 14 residues.